This is a list of T cell receptor beta chains from one sample in a study of post-analysis software for immune sequencing data. Each CDR3 protein gets one entry after TCRdb re-called the PCR reads with MiXCR. The data show 750,000 to 950,000 distinct CDR3 sequences, approximately 53% seen once. Sequencing input: blood. The source of these receptors is a girl under 18 with multiple sclerosis. Both conserved end residues are part of each CDR3. A D gene is named only where the DNA matches it firmly. Clone size, where shown, is once, few, many, or a class for clones that have expanded.

>NA|TRBJ2-3|TRBV10-3|TRBD2
TGTGCCATCCGAGGACTAGCACCAGATACGCAGTATTTT
CAIRGLAPDTQYF
>NA|TRBJ2-3|TRBV12-3/TRBV12-4|NA
TGCGCCAGCAGTTGGGGGCTTCGGGAAGATACGCAGTATTTT
CASSWGLREDTQYF
>few|TRBJ2-1|TRBV20-1|NA
TGCAGTGCTAGAGTCCCAGCGAATGAGCAGTTCTTC
CSARVPANEQFF
>few|TRBJ2-7|TRBV5-1|NA
TGCGCCAGCAGCTTAGGAGACAATTCCGTCTACGAGCAGTACTTC
CASSLGDNSVYEQYF
>NA|TRBJ1-5|TRBV10-3|NA
TGTGCCATCAGCCAGGCCGGCGGGTCGCCCCAGCATTTT
CAISQAGGSPQHF
>once|TRBJ1-1|TRBV5-1|NA
TGCGCCAGCAGCGCGGGAGGGGAGACTGAAGCTTTCTTT
CASSAGGETEAFF
>NA|TRBJ2-7|TRBV9|NA
TGTGCCAGCAGCGTGGGGACGGAGATGAACTACGAGCAGTACTTC
CASSVGTEMNYEQYF
>NA|TRBJ2-3|TRBV20-1|NA
TGCAGTGCTAGAGATCTCAGGGAGCTCACAGATACGCAGTATTTT
CSARDLRELTDTQYF
>NA|TRBJ2-4|TRBV4-1|TRBD2
TGCGCCAGCAGCTCCCCTCGGACTAGCGGAGGTAGAAACATTCAGTACTTC
CASSSPRTSGGRNIQYF
>few|TRBJ2-1|TRBV12-3/TRBV12-4|TRBD2
TGTGCCAGCAGCCCCTCTTTCGGCGGGAGTCGGGCGGGTGAGCAGTTCTTC
CASSPSFGGSRAGEQFF
>NA|TRBJ2-7|TRBV9|NA
TGTGCCAGCAGCGGCAGGGATCCGTCCTACGAGCAGTACTTC
CASSGRDPSYEQYF
>NA|TRBJ2-3|TRBV5-1|NA
TGCGCCAGCAGCAACCCTAGCACAGATACGCAGTATTTT
CASSNPSTDTQYF
>NA|TRBJ2-7|TRBV12-3/TRBV12-4|NA
TGTGCCAGCAGTTTAGAGGGGCGTTCGATGTACGAGCAGTACTTC
CASSLEGRSMYEQYF
>NA|TRBJ2-1|TRBV7-9|NA
TGTGCCAGCAGCTTAGCGGGGCTGGACAATGAGCAGTTCTTC
CASSLAGLDNEQFF
>few|TRBJ2-7|TRBV20-1|TRBD2
TGCAGTGCCAGGGACTATAACGAGCAGTACTTC
CSARDYNEQYF
>NA|TRBJ2-7|TRBV6-6|TRBD1
TGTGCCAGCAACCCACAGGGGGCTTTTTACGAGCAGTACTTC
CASNPQGAFYEQYF
>NA|TRBJ2-7|TRBV3-1|NA
TGTGCCAGCAGCCAAGTACCAGGGTTCTCCTACGAGCAGTACTTC
CASSQVPGFSYEQYF
>NA|TRBJ2-5|TRBV6-1|TRBD2
TGTGCCAGCAGTGCACTTAGCGGGGGGGCCATCGGGGAGACCCAGTACTTC
CASSALSGGAIGETQYF
>NA|TRBJ2-3|TRBV2|NA
TGTGCCAGCAGTGAAAACCGTAACACAGATACGCAGTATTTT
CASSENRNTDTQYF
>NA|TRBJ2-3|TRBV5-6|NA
TGTGCCAGCTCCATCGGTAGGCGACCCACAGATACGCAGTATTTT
CASSIGRRPTDTQYF
>few|TRBJ2-1|TRBV10-3|TRBD2
TGTGCCATCAGCAGGTTGGGACTAGCGGGAGGCCCTCCTCCGTTCTTC
CAISRLGLAGGPPPFF
>NA|TRBJ2-5|TRBV20-1|NA
TGCAGTGCTAGAGTCATAGAGGAGACCCAGTACTTC
CSARVIEETQYF
>NA|TRBJ2-1|TRBV7-3|TRBD2
TGTGCCAGCAGCTTGGCCGGGACTAGCGGGATAGGGGAGCAGTTCTTC
CASSLAGTSGIGEQFF
>NA|TRBJ2-7|TRBV12-3/TRBV12-4|TRBD2
TGTGCCAGCAGTCCCGGGGGGATAGAATCCTACGAGCAGTACTTC
CASSPGGIESYEQYF
>NA|TRBJ2-7|TRBV2|NA
TGTGCCAGCAGTGAAGCGCCAGGGCTTCCCTACGAGCAGTACTTC
CASSEAPGLPYEQYF
>NA|TRBJ2-3|TRBV2|NA
TGTGCCAGCAGTTTCGGGACCACTAGCACAGATACGCAGTATTTT
CASSFGTTSTDTQYF
>NA|TRBJ2-7|TRBV5-1|NA
TGCGCCAGCAGCTTGGTTCAGGGGTGGGATTACGAGCAGTACTTC
CASSLVQGWDYEQYF
>NA|TRBJ2-5|TRBV7-7|TRBD2
TGTGCCAGCAGCAGAGGTAGCGGGCTGATCCAAGAGACCCAGTACTTC
CASSRGSGLIQETQYF
>NA|TRBJ2-1|TRBV6-5|TRBD2
TGTGCCAGCAGTTACTCCCTAGCGGGGCCGAGGAATGAGCAGTTCTTC
CASSYSLAGPRNEQFF
>NA|TRBJ2-1|TRBV29-1|NA
TGCAGCGTTGAAGATCCCCTGGTAAGCCAGCCGAGCTCCTACAATGAGCAGTTCTTC
CSVEDPLVSQPSSYNEQFF
>NA|TRBJ2-3|TRBV5-1|NA
TGCGCCAGCAGCAGGGGCATGATCGGGGCTCCCACAGATACGCAGTATTTT
CASSRGMIGAPTDTQYF
>NA|TRBJ2-3|TRBV12-3/TRBV12-4|NA
TGTGCCATCGGTCTGGGGGCCCCAACAGATACGCAGTATTTT
CAIGLGAPTDTQYF
>once|TRBJ2-1|TRBV20-1|NA
TGCAGTGCTACCGACTTTTACAATGAGCAGTTCTTC
CSATDFYNEQFF
>NA|TRBJ1-1|TRBV2|TRBD1
TGTGCCAGACAACAGGGGCGGAACACTGAAGCTTTCTTT
CARQQGRNTEAFF
>NA|TRBJ2-7|TRBV4-1|NA
TGCGCCAGCAGCCAAGATAGGGCAGCCTACGAGCAGTACTTC
CASSQDRAAYEQYF
>NA|TRBJ1-5|TRBV6-2/TRBV6-3|NA
TGTGCCAGCAGTTATCAGGCAGGCTATCAGCCCCAGCATTTT
CASSYQAGYQPQHF
>once|TRBJ2-3|TRBV9|NA
TGTGCCAGCAGCGTAGCGGCGGGGAGCGTTAGCACAGATACGCAGTATTTT
CASSVAAGSVSTDTQYF
>NA|TRBJ2-7|TRBV10-3|TRBD2
TGTGCCATCAAGGGAGGGGATTCCTACGAGCAGTACTTC
CAIKGGDSYEQYF
>few|TRBJ2-6|TRBV14|NA
TGTGCCAGCTGTCCGGGCGGATACTCTGGGGCCAACGTCCTGACTTTC
CASCPGGYSGANVLTF
>NA|TRBJ2-5|TRBV20-1|TRBD2
TGCAGTGCTAGCCAGACTAGCGGGAGACCGGAGACCCAGTACTTC
CSASQTSGRPETQYF
>NA|TRBJ1-5|TRBV7-8|NA
TGTGCCAGCAGCTGGAGGGGGAATAGCAATCAGCCCCAGCATTTT
CASSWRGNSNQPQHF
>few|TRBJ2-6|TRBV11-2|NA
TGTGCCAGCAGCCCACGTACCGGGGCCAACGTCCTGACTTTC
CASSPRTGANVLTF
>NA|TRBJ1-2|TRBV5-1|NA
TGCGCCAGCAGCTTGGCGTCAGGGCCTTATGGCTACACCTTC
CASSLASGPYGYTF
>few|TRBJ2-5|TRBV20-1|NA
TGCAGTGCTAGCGTGGTGAGCGGAGAGACCCAGTACTTC
CSASVVSGETQYF